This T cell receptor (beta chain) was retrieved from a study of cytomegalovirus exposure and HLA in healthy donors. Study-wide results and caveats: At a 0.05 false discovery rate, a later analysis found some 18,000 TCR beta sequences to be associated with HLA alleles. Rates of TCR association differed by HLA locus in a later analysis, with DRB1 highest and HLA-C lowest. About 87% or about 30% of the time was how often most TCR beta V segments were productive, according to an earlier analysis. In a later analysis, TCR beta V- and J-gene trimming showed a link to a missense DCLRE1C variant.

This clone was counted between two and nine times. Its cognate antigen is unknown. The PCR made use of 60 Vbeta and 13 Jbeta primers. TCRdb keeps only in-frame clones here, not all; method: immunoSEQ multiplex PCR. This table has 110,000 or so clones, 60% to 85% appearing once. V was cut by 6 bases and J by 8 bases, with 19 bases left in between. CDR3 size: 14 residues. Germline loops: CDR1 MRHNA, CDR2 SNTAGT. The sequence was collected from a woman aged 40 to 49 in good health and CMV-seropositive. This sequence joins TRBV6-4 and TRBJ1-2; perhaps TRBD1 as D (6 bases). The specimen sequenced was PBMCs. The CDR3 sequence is CASRSGDALEGYTF. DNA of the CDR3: TGTGCCAGCAGATCAGGGGATGCTCTAGAAGGCTACACCTTC.